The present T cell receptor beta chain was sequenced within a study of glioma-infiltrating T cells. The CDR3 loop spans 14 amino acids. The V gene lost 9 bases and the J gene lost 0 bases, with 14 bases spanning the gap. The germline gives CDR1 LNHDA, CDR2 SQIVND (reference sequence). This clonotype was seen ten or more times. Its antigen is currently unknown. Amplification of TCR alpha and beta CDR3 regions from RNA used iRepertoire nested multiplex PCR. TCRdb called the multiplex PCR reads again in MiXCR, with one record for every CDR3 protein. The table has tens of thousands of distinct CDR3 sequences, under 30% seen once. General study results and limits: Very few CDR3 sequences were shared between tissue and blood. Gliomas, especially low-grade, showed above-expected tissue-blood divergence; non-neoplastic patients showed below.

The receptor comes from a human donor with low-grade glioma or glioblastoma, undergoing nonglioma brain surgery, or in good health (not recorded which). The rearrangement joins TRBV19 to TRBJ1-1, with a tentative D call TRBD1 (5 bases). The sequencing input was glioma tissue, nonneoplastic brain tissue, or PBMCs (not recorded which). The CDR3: CASRRGTMNTEAFF. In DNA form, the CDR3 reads TGTGCCAGCCGCCGGGGGACCATGAACACTGAAGCTTTCTTT.